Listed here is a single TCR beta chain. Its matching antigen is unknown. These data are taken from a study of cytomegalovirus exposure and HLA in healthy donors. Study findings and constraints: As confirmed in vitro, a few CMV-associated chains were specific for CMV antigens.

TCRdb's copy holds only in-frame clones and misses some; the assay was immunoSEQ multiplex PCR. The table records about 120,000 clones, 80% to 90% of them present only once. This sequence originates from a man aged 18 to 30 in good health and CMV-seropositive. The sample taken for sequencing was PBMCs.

This chain's CDR3 is CASSLVGGYEQYF. In DNA, the CDR3 is TGTGCCAGCAGCTTAGTCGGAGGCTACGAGCAGTACTTC. V usage is TRBV11-3 and J usage is TRBJ2-7, with D possibly TRBD2 on 5 matching bases. Trimming removed 1 base at V and 3 bases at J, with 7 bases between. The germline V gene encodes CDR1 SGHNT and CDR2 YENEEA. This CDR3 is 13 amino acids long.